This T cell receptor beta chain was recorded in a study of cytomegalovirus exposure and HLA in healthy donors. The PCR contained 60 Vbeta and 13 Jbeta primers. Profiled with immunoSEQ multiplex PCR; TCRdb holds only in-frame clones, not every one. The sample lists 150,000 or so clones, roughly four fifths occurring once. Per the germline V gene, CDR1 is SGHDT and CDR2 is YYEEEE. CDR3 length equals 14 residues. J gave up 4 bases and V 1 base, and 3 bases lay outside the gene matches. This clone occurred a few times. The gene calls are TRBV5-6 and TRBJ1-1; 8 bases match TRBD1. Material: PBMCs. The sequence came from a man aged 35 to 55 in good health and CMV-seronegative. CDR3 coding DNA: TGTGCCAGCAGCTTGATGGACAGGGTCACTGAAGCTTTCTTT. Translation: CASSLMDRVTEAFF.